This T cell receptor beta chain was recovered during a study of human T cells and chemical hapten exposure. Blood, whole and unfractionated, served as the source for total RNA extraction. Looked up from germline, CDR1 is SNHLY and CDR2 is FYNNEI. Trimming at V came to 5 bases and at J to 3 bases, leaving 3 bases not matched to a gene. The CDR3 is made up of 14 amino acids. TCRdb reprocessed the 5' RACE reads with MiXCR, giving one entry per CDR3 protein. The table has tens of thousands of distinct CDR3 sequences, 6% to 8.5% seen once. This chain links TRBV2 with TRBJ1-5; 8 nucleotides match TRBD1. This TCR derives from a male donor in good health. As DNA, the CDR3 is TGTGCCAGCAGTCGGACAGGGCTCAATCAGCCCCAGCATTTT. The encoded protein is CASSRTGLNQPQHF. Variable domain in full (rest from reference TRBV2 and TRBJ1-5): EPEVTQTPSHQVTQMGQEVILRCVPISNHLYFYWYRQILGQKVEFLVSFYNNEISEKSEIFDDQFSVERPDGSNFTLKIRSTKLEDSAMYFCASSRTGLNQPQHFGDGTRLSIL.